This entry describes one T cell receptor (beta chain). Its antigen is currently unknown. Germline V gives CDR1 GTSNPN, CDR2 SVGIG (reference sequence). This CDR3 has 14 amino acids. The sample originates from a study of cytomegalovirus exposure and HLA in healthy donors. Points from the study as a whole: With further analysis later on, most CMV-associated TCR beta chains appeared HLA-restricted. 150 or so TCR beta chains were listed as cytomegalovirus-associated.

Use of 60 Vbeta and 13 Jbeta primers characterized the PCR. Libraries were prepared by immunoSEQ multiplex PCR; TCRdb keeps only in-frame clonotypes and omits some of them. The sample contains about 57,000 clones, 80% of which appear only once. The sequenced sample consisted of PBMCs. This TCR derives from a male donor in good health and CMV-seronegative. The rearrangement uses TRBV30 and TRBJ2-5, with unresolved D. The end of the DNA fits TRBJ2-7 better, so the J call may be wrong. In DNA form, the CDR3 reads TGTGCCTGGAGTAGGCTACAGAGCTCCTACGAGCAGTACTTC. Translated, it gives CAWSRLQSSYEQYF.